Following are 13 T cell receptor beta chains from one sample sequenced in a study of blood T cell repertoires in COVID-19. Assay used: immunoSEQ multiplex PCR; TCRdb lists only in-frame clones, some missing. The sample has around 200,000 clones; around 84% are singletons. Sequences were obtained from peripheral blood. These receptors came from a man aged 25 to 40 with active or convalescent COVID-19.

Here the CDR3 DNA reads TGTGCCAGCAGTTGGCAGCTAGGGAGCTCTGGAAACACCATATATTTT. Protein product: CASSWQLGSSGNTIYF. V gene TRBV28 combines with J gene TRBJ1-3; D unclear. With 4 bases removed from V and 0 bases from J, the gap between germline ends came to 13 bases. Germline CDR1 MDHEN, CDR2 SYDVKM. The CDR3 contains 16 residues.

The chain combines TRBV5-1 with TRBJ2-5; TRBD2 matches 10 bases. CDR3 size: 16 residues. The ends lost 0 bases at V and 1 base at J; junction bases unmatched: 3. The germline gives CDR1 SGHRS, CDR2 YFSETQ. The CDR3 bases are TGCGCCAGCAGCTTGGCACTAGCGGGGACCCAAGAGACCCAGTACTTC. Residues: CASSLALAGTQETQYF. Full variable domain (rest looked up from reference TRBV5-1 and TRBJ2-5): KAGVTQTPRYLIKTRGQQVTLSCSPISGHRSVSWYQQTPGQGLQFLFEYFSETQRNKGNFPGRFSGRQFSNSRSEMNVSTLELGDSALYLCASSLALAGTQETQYFGPGTRLLVL.

The chain combines TRBV30 with TRBJ1-1, with TRBD1 matching 12 bases. CDR3 size: 13 residues. Germline assignment: CDR1 GTSNPN and CDR2 SVGIG (reference sequence). J gave up 5 bases and V 5 bases, and 3 bases lay outside the gene matches. This CDR3 reads CAWGGQGATEAFF. The CDR3 nucleotides read TGTGCCTGGGGGGGACAGGGGGCGACTGAAGCTTTCTTT. The whole variable domain, remainder taken from reference TRBV30 and TRBJ1-1, is SQTIHQWPATLVQPVGSPLSLECTVEGTSNPNLYWYRQAAGRGLQLLFYSVGIGQISSEVPQNLSASRPQDRQFILSSKKLLLSDSGFYLCAWGGQGATEAFFGQGTRLTVV.

This clone was observed once. V gene TRBV9 combines with J gene TRBJ1-2, with 11 positions matching TRBD1. The junction had 15 bases not matched to a gene; V was cut back by 4 bases and J by 4 bases. The CDR3 length is 18 residues. The germline V gene encodes CDR1 SGDLS and CDR2 YYNGEE. The CDR3 loop reads CASSFRGQGDIGGYGYTF. The CDR3 DNA follows: TGTGCCAGCAGCTTCCGGGGACAGGGGGATATTGGTGGCTATGGCTACACCTTC.

The chain links TRBV19 to TRBJ2-7; D not certain. Germline V gene sequence: CDR1 LNHDA, CDR2 SQIVND (reference sequence). V lost 4 bases, J lost 6 bases, and 4 bases lay in between. CDR3 size: 10 residues. CDR3 sequence reads: CASSNGEQYF. As DNA, the CDR3 is TGTGCCAGTAGTAACGGCGAGCAGTACTTC.

The chain carries TRBV5-1 and TRBJ1-2; the D is unclear. The CDR3 has 13 amino acids. V was clipped by 3 bases and J by 4 bases, with 10 bases between them. Germline V gives CDR1 SGHRS, CDR2 YFSETQ. CDR3 sequence: CASSSARPYGYTF. The CDR3 DNA is TGCGCCAGCAGCTCTGCCAGGCCCTATGGCTACACCTTC.

The chain uses TRBV5-1 and TRBJ1-3, with a weak D call TRBD1 (5 bases). Germline V lookup: CDR1 SGHRS, CDR2 YFSETQ. The CDR3 is 16 residues long. Trimming pared 0 bases from V and 0 bases from J, leaving 10 bases between. This chain's CDR3 is CASSLAGGSSGNTIYF. CDR3 coding DNA: TGCGCCAGCAGCTTGGCGGGGGGGAGCTCTGGAAACACCATATATTTT. The full variable domain, with the rest looked up from reference TRBV5-1 and TRBJ1-3, is KAGVTQTPRYLIKTRGQQVTLSCSPISGHRSVSWYQQTPGQGLQFLFEYFSETQRNKGNFPGRFSGRQFSNSRSEMNVSTLELGDSALYLCASSLAGGSSGNTIYFGEGSWLTVV.

This clone was seen more than once but under ten times. The rearrangement joins TRBV18 to TRBJ1-4; 9 bases agree with TRBD1. This CDR3 contains 16 residues. Germline V lookup: CDR1 KGHSH, CDR2 LQKENI. The V and J ends lost 5 bases and 8 bases, in that order; junction bases with no gene match: 12. The CDR3 loop is CASSSNQQGALEKLFF. CDR3 sequence (DNA): TGTGCCAGCTCATCGAATCAACAGGGGGCGTTGGAAAAACTGTTTTTT. Together with reference TRBV18 and TRBJ1-4, the CDR3 gives the full variable domain: NAGVMQNPRHLVRRRGQEARLRCSPMKGHSHVYWYRQLPEEGLKFMVYLQKENIIDESGMPKERFSAEFPKEGPSILRIQQVVRGDSAAYFCASSSNQQGALEKLFFGSGTQLSVL.

This clone has only a few counts. The chain carries TRBV7-9 and TRBJ2-7, with 8 bases lining up with TRBD1. The V gene's germline CDR1 is SEHNR and CDR2 FQNEAQ (reference sequence). This CDR3 is built from 15 residues. J gave up 4 bases and V 2 bases, and 7 bases lay outside the gene matches. CDR3 sequence (DNA): TGTGCCAGCAGCTTATGCCGGGGACAGGTTTACGAGCAGTACTTC. Translating it yields CASSLCRGQVYEQYF.

The chain joins TRBV7-9 to TRBJ2-2, with TRBD1 as a possible D gene (6 bases). Germline CDR1 and CDR2: SEHNR and FQNEAQ (reference sequence). The CDR3 is 16 amino acids. V shed 3 bases and J shed 1 base, with 12 bases lying between them. Written as DNA, the CDR3 is TGTGCCAGCAGCTTTTCGACAGGAAGGAACACCGGGGAGCTGTTTTTT. It codes for CASSFSTGRNTGELFF.

This clone was found once. The rearrangement uses TRBV29-1 and TRBJ2-1; 14 positions agree with TRBD2. The CDR3 sequence is 15 residues long. Germline V gene lookup returns CDR1 SQVTM and CDR2 ANQGSEA. Trimming at V came to 7 bases and at J to 9 bases, leaving 11 bases not matched to a gene. CDR3 protein: CSGDGGTSGSSEQFF. In nucleotides, the CDR3 is TGCAGCGGCGATGGGGGGACTAGCGGGAGCAGTGAGCAGTTCTTC.

The chain links TRBV10-1 to TRBJ1-2, with TRBD1 as a possible D gene (6 bases). Trimming took 3 bases from V and 2 from J, leaving 13 bases between them. Per germline, CDR1 WNHNN and CDR2 SYGVQD (reference sequence). The CDR3 is 15 amino acids. The DNA for the CDR3 is TGCGCCAGCAGTGAACTGACACAGGGAAACTATGGCTACACCTTC. Encoded protein: CASSELTQGNYGYTF.

This clone was recorded only once. The rearrangement uses TRBV10-1 and TRBJ2-1, with D perhaps matching TRBD2 (6 bases). Looked up from germline, CDR1 is WNHNN and CDR2 is SYGVQD (reference sequence). Deletions cut 0 bases from V and 7 bases from J, with 7 bases between. The CDR3 contains 13 residues. The CDR3 bases are TGCGCCAGCAGTGAGTCAGGGAGGAATGAGCAGTTCTTC. It specifies CASSESGRNEQFF.